This T cell receptor beta chain emerged from a study of blood T cell repertoires in COVID-19. The data were produced by immunoSEQ multiplex PCR, yet TCRdb's version contains in-frame clones alone and is incomplete. The sample includes about 280,000 clones, approximately 86% seen only once; the top ten take just under 1%. Participant-reported clinical history was the basis for cohort assignment. Germline loops: CDR1 KGHSH, CDR2 LQKENI. This CDR3 has 15 amino acids. Trimming removed 5 bases from V and 3 bases from J, with 17 bases in between. The clonotype comes from a young woman who had recovered from COVID-19. This chain uses TRBV18 with TRBJ2-7, with D maybe TRBD2 (7 bases). The sample consisted of PBMCs or T cells enriched from blood (not recorded which). The CDR3 nucleotides are TGTGCCAGCTCATCGAGGGGGGGGGATATCTACGAGCAGTACTTC. Its translation: CASSSRGGDIYEQYF.